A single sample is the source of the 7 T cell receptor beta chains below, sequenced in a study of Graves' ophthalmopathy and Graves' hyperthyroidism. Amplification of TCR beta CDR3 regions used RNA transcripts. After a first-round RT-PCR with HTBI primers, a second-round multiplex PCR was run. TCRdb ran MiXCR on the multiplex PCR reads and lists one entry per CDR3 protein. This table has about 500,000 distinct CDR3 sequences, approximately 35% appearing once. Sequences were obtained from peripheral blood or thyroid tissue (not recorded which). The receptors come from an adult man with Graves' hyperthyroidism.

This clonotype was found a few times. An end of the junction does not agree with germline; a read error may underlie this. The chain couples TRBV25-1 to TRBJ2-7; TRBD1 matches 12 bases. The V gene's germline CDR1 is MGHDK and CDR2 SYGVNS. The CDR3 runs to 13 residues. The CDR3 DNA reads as TGTGCTAGCATGGGGACAGGGGGCCACGAGCAGTACTTC. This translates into CASMGTGGHEQYF.

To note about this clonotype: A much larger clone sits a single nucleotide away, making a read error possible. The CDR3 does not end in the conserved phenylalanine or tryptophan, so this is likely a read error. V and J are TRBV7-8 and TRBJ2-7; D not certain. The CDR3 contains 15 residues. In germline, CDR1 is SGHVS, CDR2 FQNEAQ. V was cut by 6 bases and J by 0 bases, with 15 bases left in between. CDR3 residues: CASSPRHAPSYEQYI. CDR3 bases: TGTGCCAGCAGTCCCAGACATGCCCCCTCCTACGAGCAGTACATC.

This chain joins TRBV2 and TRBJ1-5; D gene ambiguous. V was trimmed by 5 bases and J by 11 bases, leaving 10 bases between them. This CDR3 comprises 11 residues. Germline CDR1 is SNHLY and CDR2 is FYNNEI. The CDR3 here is CASSTRPAQHF. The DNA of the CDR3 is TGTGCCAGCAGTACACGCCCGGCCCAGCATTTT. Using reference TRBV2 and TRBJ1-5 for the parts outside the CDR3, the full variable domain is EPEVTQTPSHQVTQMGQEVILRCVPISNHLYFYWYRQILGQKVEFLVSFYNNEISEKSEIFDDQFSVERPDGSNFTLKIRSTKLEDSAMYFCASSTRPAQHFGDGTRLSIL.

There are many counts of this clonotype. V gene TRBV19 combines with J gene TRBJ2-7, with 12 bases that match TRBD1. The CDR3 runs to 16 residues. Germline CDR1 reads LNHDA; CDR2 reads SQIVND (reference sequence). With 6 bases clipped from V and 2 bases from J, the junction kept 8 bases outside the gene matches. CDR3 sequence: CASSNGTGGLAYEQYF. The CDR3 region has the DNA TGTGCCAGTAGCAACGGGACAGGGGGCCTAGCCTACGAGCAGTACTTC.

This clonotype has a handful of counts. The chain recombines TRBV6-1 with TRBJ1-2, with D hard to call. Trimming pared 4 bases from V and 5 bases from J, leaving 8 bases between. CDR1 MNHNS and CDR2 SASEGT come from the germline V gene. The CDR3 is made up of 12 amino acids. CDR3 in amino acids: CASSVARYGYTF. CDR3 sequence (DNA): TGTGCCAGCAGTGTGGCCCGATATGGCTACACCTTC.

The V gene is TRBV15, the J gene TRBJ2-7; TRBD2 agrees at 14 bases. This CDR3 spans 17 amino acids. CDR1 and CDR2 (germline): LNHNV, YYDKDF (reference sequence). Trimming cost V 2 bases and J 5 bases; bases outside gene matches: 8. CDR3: CATSRFAGTSGGNEQYF. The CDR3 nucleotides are TGTGCCACCAGCAGATTCGCCGGGACTAGCGGGGGAAACGAGCAGTACTTC.

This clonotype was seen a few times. The CDR3 loop reads CASSLDGIERTGENSPLHF. The DNA of the CDR3 is TGTGCCAGCAGCTTGGACGGAATCGAAAGGACAGGGGAGAATTCACCCCTCCACTTT. The gene calls are TRBV5-6 and TRBJ1-6; 9 bases match TRBD1. This CDR3 spans 19 amino acids. CDR1 SGHDT and CDR2 YYEEEE come from the germline V gene. V lost 0 bases and J lost 7; bases outside the gene matches: 14.